What follows are 2 T cell receptor beta chains derived from one specimen sequenced in a study of blood T cell repertoires in COVID-19. Only in-frame clones appear in the TCRdb table, and some are missing; sequencing was by immunoSEQ multiplex PCR. The sample records about 20,000 clones, around 90% being singletons. The sample consisted of peripheral blood. Receptors originate from a human donor in a cohort sampled during active COVID-19.

In its sample, this clone was seen once. DNA of the CDR3: TGTGCCAGCAGCCGCCTTACAGGGAGATTTAATTCACCCCTCCACTTT. As protein: CASSRLTGRFNSPLHF. V and J are TRBV7-9 and TRBJ1-6; TRBD1 is a possible D gene (6 bases). There are 16 residues in the CDR3. The germline V gene has CDR1 SEHNR and CDR2 FQNEAQ (reference sequence). Trimming pared 5 bases from V and 6 bases from J, leaving 17 bases between.

The chain combines TRBV5-4 with TRBJ1-1; unclear D gene. CDR1 SGHNT and CDR2 YYREEE come from the germline V gene (reference sequence). V dropped 4 bases and J dropped 2 bases, with 12 bases sitting between them. CDR3 length: 14 amino acids. The CDR3: CASSPIGVNTEAFF. In DNA, the CDR3 is TGTGCCAGCAGCCCCATCGGGGTTAACACTGAAGCTTTCTTT. Based on the CDR3 plus reference TRBV5-4 and TRBJ1-1, the full variable domain is ETGVTQSPTHLIKTRGQQVTLRCSSQSGHNTVSWYQQALGQGPQFIFQYYREEENGRGNFPPRFSGLQFPNYSSELNVNALELDDSALYLCASSPIGVNTEAFFGQGTRLTVV.